Sequencing of this T cell receptor (beta chain) was carried out in a study of T cell changes during pregnancy in multiple sclerosis. Clones were read by immunoSEQ multiplex PCR, and TCRdb kept only the in-frame ones, dropping some. The data show tens of thousands of clones, roughly 92% seen once. Trimming removed 2 bases from V and 0 bases from J, with 8 bases in between. This CDR3 comprises 14 residues. Germline CDR1 reads SQVTM; CDR2 reads ANQGSEA. The sample here was peripheral blood, taken after pregnancy. The rearrangement joins TRBV29-1 to TRBJ1-3; D not resolved. The origin of this receptor is a female donor in good health, enrolled as a control in a pregnancy study. This CDR3 is CSVETVSSGNTIYF. In DNA, the CDR3 is TGCAGCGTTGAAACCGTGAGCTCTGGAAACACCATATATTTT. The variable domain in full, completed from reference TRBV29-1 and TRBJ1-3, reads SAVISQKPSRDICQRGTSLTIQCQVDSQVTMMFWYRQQPGQSLTLIATANQGSEATYESGFVIDKFPISRPNLTFSTLTVSNMSPEDSSIYLCSVETVSSGNTIYFGEGSWLTVV.